Listed below are T cell receptor beta chains from one sample, sequenced in a study of OX40 agonist ivuxolimab in advanced cancers. The assay was immunoSEQ multiplex PCR, and TCRdb's table has in-frame clones only and misses some. The top ten hold 4.8% of the sample, which has under 60,000 clones, roughly nine tenths seen once. Sequencing was performed on CD4+ or CD8+ T cells sorted from blood, taken in a trial of the OX40 agonist ivuxolimab. All receptors come from an adult with an advanced solid tumor such as melanoma, head and neck, liver or kidney cancer. CDR3s include the opening cysteine and the closing phenylalanine or tryptophan. The order of the fields is V gene, D gene, clone size, J gene, CDR3 protein, CDR3 DNA. A D gene is named only where the DNA matches it firmly. Clone size, where shown, is once, few, many, or a class for clones that have expanded.

V gene: TRBV7-9; D gene: .; clone size: .; J gene: TRBJ2-7; CDR3 protein: CASSLEGTRAYEQYF; CDR3 DNA: TGTGCCAGCAGCTTAGAAGGGACGAGGGCCTACGAGCAGTACTTC
V gene: TRBV5-1; D gene: .; clone size: .; J gene: TRBJ2-3; CDR3 protein: CASSLGEPGPYTQYF; CDR3 DNA: TGCGCCAGCAGCTTGGGTGAACCGGGACCTTATACGCAGTATTTT
V gene: TRBV5-4; D gene: .; clone size: .; J gene: TRBJ2-5; CDR3 protein: CASGLDLGETQYF; CDR3 DNA: TGTGCCAGCGGCCTCGACCTGGGGGAGACCCAGTACTTC
V gene: TRBV19; D gene: .; clone size: .; J gene: TRBJ2-3; CDR3 protein: CASSIGPTPDTQYF; CDR3 DNA: TGTGCCAGTAGTATTGGCCCGACCCCAGATACGCAGTATTTT
V gene: TRBV6-5; D gene: .; clone size: .; J gene: TRBJ1-2; CDR3 protein: CASSPAGGDGYTF; CDR3 DNA: TGTGCCAGCAGCCCGGCGGGGGGCGATGGCTACACCTTC
V gene: TRBV30; D gene: .; clone size: .; J gene: TRBJ1-1; CDR3 protein: CAWSASRFDTEAFF; CDR3 DNA: TGTGCCTGGAGTGCGAGCCGATTCGACACTGAAGCTTTCTTT
V gene: TRBV18; D gene: .; clone size: once; J gene: TRBJ2-5; CDR3 protein: CASSQAVNGETQYF; CDR3 DNA: TGTGCCAGCTCACAGGCAGTTAATGGAGAGACCCAGTACTTC
V gene: TRBV10-1; D gene: TRBD2; clone size: .; J gene: TRBJ2-7; CDR3 protein: CASSETSGASYEQYF; CDR3 DNA: TGCGCCAGCAGTGAAACTAGCGGGGCATCCTACGAGCAGTACTTC
V gene: TRBV10-3; D gene: .; clone size: few; J gene: TRBJ2-7; CDR3 protein: CAIRPLPQEEQYF; CDR3 DNA: TGTGCCATCAGACCCCTACCACAAGAAGAGCAGTACTTC
V gene: TRBV12-5; D gene: TRBD2; clone size: .; J gene: TRBJ2-1; CDR3 protein: CASGLHSGGAGLQFF; CDR3 DNA: TGTGCTAGTGGTTTGCATAGCGGGGGGGCCGGTTTGCAGTTCTTC
V gene: TRBV18; D gene: TRBD1; clone size: .; J gene: TRBJ2-7; CDR3 protein: CASSEGQGPYEQYF; CDR3 DNA: TGTGCCAGCTCAGAGGGACAGGGTCCCTACGAGCAGTACTTC
V gene: TRBV9; D gene: .; clone size: .; J gene: TRBJ2-5; CDR3 protein: CASSVGGWQETQYF; CDR3 DNA: TGTGCCAGCAGCGTAGGGGGCTGGCAAGAGACCCAGTACTTC
V gene: TRBV2; D gene: TRBD2; clone size: .; J gene: TRBJ2-3; CDR3 protein: CASSPTSGGATDTQYF; CDR3 DNA: TGTGCCAGCAGCCCCACTAGCGGGGGGGCAACAGATACGCAGTATTTT
V gene: TRBV11-2; D gene: .; clone size: .; J gene: TRBJ2-5; CDR3 protein: CASTVPPGTGAQYF; CDR3 DNA: TGTGCCAGCACTGTCCCCCCCGGGACCGGGGCCCAGTACTTC
V gene: TRBV19; D gene: .; clone size: .; J gene: TRBJ1-1; CDR3 protein: CASSIASMNTEAFF; CDR3 DNA: TGTGCCAGTAGTATAGCCTCAATGAACACTGAAGCTTTCTTT
V gene: TRBV18; D gene: TRBD1; clone size: once; J gene: TRBJ1-2; CDR3 protein: CASSPTTGEANYGYTF; CDR3 DNA: TGTGCCAGCTCACCAACGACAGGGGAGGCTAACTATGGCTACACCTTC
V gene: TRBV12-2; D gene: .; clone size: .; J gene: TRBJ1-5; CDR3 protein: CASRFVVRGNQPQHF; CDR3 DNA: TGTGCAAGTCGCTTTGTAGTAAGGGGCAATCAGCCCCAGCATTTT
V gene: TRBV10-3; D gene: TRBD1; clone size: once; J gene: TRBJ1-4; CDR3 protein: CAISEGTGTATNEKLFF; CDR3 DNA: TGTGCCATCAGTGAGGGGACAGGAACTGCAACTAATGAAAAACTGTTTTTT
V gene: TRBV6-5; D gene: .; clone size: .; J gene: TRBJ1-2; CDR3 protein: CASSPPGAYGYTF; CDR3 DNA: TGTGCCAGCAGCCCCCCTGGCGCCTATGGCTACACCTTC
V gene: TRBV6-4; D gene: TRBD1; clone size: .; J gene: TRBJ1-2; CDR3 protein: CASSPTHTTGAGGCTF; CDR3 DNA: TGTGCCAGCAGTCCGACTCACACAACAGGGGCCGGGGGCTGCACCTTC
V gene: TRBV10-3; D gene: .; clone size: .; J gene: TRBJ1-1; CDR3 protein: CAIREGPNTEAFF; CDR3 DNA: TGTGCCATCAGGGAGGGACCGAACACTGAAGCTTTCTTT
V gene: TRBV5-4; D gene: .; clone size: .; J gene: TRBJ2-1; CDR3 protein: CASSLVGGKANEQFF; CDR3 DNA: TGTGCCAGCAGCTTGGTGGGCGGGAAGGCAAATGAGCAGTTCTTC
V gene: TRBV30; D gene: .; clone size: .; J gene: TRBJ1-2; CDR3 protein: CAWRPGSGGYTF; CDR3 DNA: TGTGCCTGGAGACCGGGATCAGGGGGCTACACCTTC
V gene: TRBV18; D gene: .; clone size: .; J gene: TRBJ1-3; CDR3 protein: CASRFRDSGNTIYF; CDR3 DNA: TGTGCCAGCCGTTTCCGGGACTCTGGAAACACCATATATTTT
V gene: TRBV10-2; D gene: .; clone size: .; J gene: TRBJ1-6; CDR3 protein: CASSERGSPLHF; CDR3 DNA: TGCGCCAGCAGTGAGCGGGGTTCACCCCTCCACTTT
V gene: TRBV5-4; D gene: .; clone size: .; J gene: TRBJ2-3; CDR3 protein: CASSLFAGATDTQYF; CDR3 DNA: TGTGCCAGCAGCTTGTTCGCGGGGGCCACAGATACGCAGTATTTT
V gene: TRBV9; D gene: TRBD1; clone size: .; J gene: TRBJ2-3; CDR3 protein: CASSLRTGIGTDTQYF; CDR3 DNA: TGTGCCAGCAGCCTGCGGACAGGGATTGGCACAGATACGCAGTATTTT
V gene: TRBV7-8; D gene: TRBD1; clone size: .; J gene: TRBJ1-5; CDR3 protein: CASSSLTGAGPQHF; CDR3 DNA: TGTGCCAGCAGCTCCCTGACAGGGGCTGGGCCCCAGCATTTT
V gene: TRBV19; D gene: .; clone size: .; J gene: TRBJ2-6; CDR3 protein: CASNAGALSGANVLTF; CDR3 DNA: TGTGCCAGTAATGCGGGGGCTCTCTCTGGGGCCAACGTCCTGACTTTC
V gene: TRBV5-6; D gene: .; clone size: .; J gene: TRBJ2-1; CDR3 protein: CASSDRLYNEQFF; CDR3 DNA: TGTGCCAGCAGCGACCGACTATACAATGAGCAGTTCTTC
V gene: TRBV21-1; D gene: .; clone size: once; J gene: TRBJ2-3; CDR3 protein: CASSKMRLAKTDTQYF; CDR3 DNA: TGTGCCAGCAGCAAAATGAGACTAGCTAAGACAGATACGCAGTATTTT
V gene: TRBV18; D gene: .; clone size: .; J gene: TRBJ1-3; CDR3 protein: CASSTGAGNTIYF; CDR3 DNA: TGTGCCAGCTCAACGGGGGCTGGAAACACCATATATTTT
V gene: TRBV10-3; D gene: .; clone size: .; J gene: TRBJ2-6; CDR3 protein: CAISGRQGDSGANVLTF; CDR3 DNA: TGTGCCATCAGTGGCCGCCAGGGAGACTCTGGGGCCAACGTCCTGACTTTC
V gene: TRBV6-1; D gene: .; clone size: once; J gene: TRBJ1-1; CDR3 protein: CASTYNANTEAFF; CDR3 DNA: TGTGCCAGCACCTACAACGCGAACACTGAAGCTTTCTTT
V gene: TRBV12-5; D gene: .; clone size: .; J gene: TRBJ2-1; CDR3 protein: CASGWVNGNEQFF; CDR3 DNA: TGTGCTAGTGGTTGGGTTAACGGGAATGAGCAGTTCTTC
V gene: TRBV7-3; D gene: .; clone size: .; J gene: TRBJ2-3; CDR3 protein: CASSSQTVNTDTQYF; CDR3 DNA: TGTGCCAGCAGCTCGCAGACTGTGAACACAGATACGCAGTATTTT
V gene: TRBV27; D gene: .; clone size: .; J gene: TRBJ2-7; CDR3 protein: CASRLGRTEGPYEQYF; CDR3 DNA: TGTGCCAGCAGACTAGGAAGGACAGAGGGGCCCTACGAGCAGTACTTC
V gene: TRBV5-1; D gene: .; clone size: .; J gene: TRBJ2-3; CDR3 protein: CASTPRDSTDTQYF; CDR3 DNA: TGCGCCAGCACACCTCGGGACAGCACAGATACGCAGTATTTT
V gene: TRBV5-1; D gene: .; clone size: .; J gene: TRBJ1-1; CDR3 protein: CASSLEMNTEAFF; CDR3 DNA: TGCGCCAGCAGCCTCGAAATGAACACTGAAGCTTTCTTT
V gene: TRBV7-9; D gene: .; clone size: .; J gene: TRBJ1-3; CDR3 protein: CASSFRGFGNTIYF; CDR3 DNA: TGTGCCAGCAGCTTCAGGGGTTTTGGAAACACCATATATTTT
V gene: TRBV5-1; D gene: .; clone size: .; J gene: TRBJ1-1; CDR3 protein: CASSLDSEAFF; CDR3 DNA: TGCGCCAGCAGCCTAGATAGTGAAGCTTTCTTT
V gene: TRBV5-1; D gene: TRBD1; clone size: .; J gene: TRBJ1-4; CDR3 protein: CASSLQGTATNEKLFF; CDR3 DNA: TGCGCCAGCAGCTTACAGGGGACCGCAACTAATGAAAAACTGTTTTTT
V gene: TRBV28; D gene: .; clone size: .; J gene: TRBJ2-7; CDR3 protein: CASSPLRGRGNNEQYF; CDR3 DNA: TGTGCCAGCAGTCCGCTTAGGGGGCGGGGAAACAACGAGCAGTACTTC
V gene: TRBV5-1; D gene: TRBD2; clone size: .; J gene: TRBJ2-1; CDR3 protein: CASSLRAGGPDEQFF; CDR3 DNA: TGCGCCAGCAGCTTGCGGGCGGGAGGGCCGGATGAGCAGTTCTTC
V gene: TRBV18; D gene: .; clone size: .; J gene: TRBJ1-6; CDR3 protein: CASSSEAAESPLHF; CDR3 DNA: TGTGCCAGCTCATCCGAGGCAGCCGAATCACCCCTCCACTTT
V gene: TRBV7-5; D gene: .; clone size: .; J gene: TRBJ2-1; CDR3 protein: CARSLATGGVSYNEQFF; CDR3 DNA: TGTGCCAGAAGCTTAGCTACCGGGGGGGTCTCCTACAATGAGCAGTTCTTC
V gene: TRBV5-1; D gene: TRBD1; clone size: .; J gene: TRBJ1-1; CDR3 protein: CASSLVTGGAVNTEAFF; CDR3 DNA: TGCGCCAGCAGCTTGGTCACAGGGGGCGCGGTGAACACTGAAGCTTTCTTT
V gene: TRBV7-9; D gene: .; clone size: .; J gene: TRBJ1-5; CDR3 protein: CASSLDGNQPQHF; CDR3 DNA: TGTGCCAGCAGCTTAGACGGGAATCAGCCCCAGCATTTT
V gene: TRBV7-8; D gene: .; clone size: few; J gene: TRBJ1-2; CDR3 protein: CASSETGQSNYGYTF; CDR3 DNA: TGTGCCAGCAGCGAAACAGGCCAATCTAACTATGGCTACACCTTC
V gene: TRBV18; D gene: .; clone size: .; J gene: TRBJ2-7; CDR3 protein: CASSGRELREQYF; CDR3 DNA: TGTGCCAGCTCAGGCAGGGAGCTTAGGGAGCAGTACTTC
V gene: TRBV4-2; D gene: .; clone size: once; J gene: TRBJ2-2; CDR3 protein: CASSQDVYMNTGELFF; CDR3 DNA: TGTGCCAGCAGCCAAGATGTCTACATGAACACCGGGGAGCTGTTTTTT
V gene: TRBV2; D gene: .; clone size: .; J gene: TRBJ2-3; CDR3 protein: CASSSGAHSTDTQYF; CDR3 DNA: TGTGCCAGCAGTTCCGGGGCCCATAGCACAGATACGCAGTATTTT
V gene: TRBV19; D gene: .; clone size: .; J gene: TRBJ2-1; CDR3 protein: CASSEWENEQFF; CDR3 DNA: TGTGCCAGTAGTGAATGGGAAAATGAGCAGTTCTTC
V gene: TRBV30; D gene: .; clone size: .; J gene: TRBJ1-1; CDR3 protein: CAWSRSGGTEAFF; CDR3 DNA: TGTGCCTGGAGCCGGTCGGGCGGGACTGAAGCTTTCTTT
V gene: TRBV4-2; D gene: .; clone size: .; J gene: TRBJ2-6; CDR3 protein: CASSQAGVLSGANVLTF; CDR3 DNA: TGTGCCAGCAGCCAAGCAGGGGTCCTATCTGGGGCCAACGTCCTGACTTTC
V gene: TRBV11-2; D gene: .; clone size: .; J gene: TRBJ2-3; CDR3 protein: CASSRLTTDTQYF; CDR3 DNA: TGTGCCAGCAGTAGACTAACCACAGATACGCAGTATTTT
V gene: TRBV11-2; D gene: .; clone size: .; J gene: TRBJ2-5; CDR3 protein: CASSLEGGETQYF; CDR3 DNA: TGTGCCAGCAGCTTAGAGGGCGGGGAGACCCAGTACTTC
V gene: TRBV11-2; D gene: .; clone size: once; J gene: TRBJ1-1; CDR3 protein: CASSLLGAGNTEAFF; CDR3 DNA: TGTGCCAGCAGCTTACTGGGGGCGGGGAACACTGAAGCTTTCTTT